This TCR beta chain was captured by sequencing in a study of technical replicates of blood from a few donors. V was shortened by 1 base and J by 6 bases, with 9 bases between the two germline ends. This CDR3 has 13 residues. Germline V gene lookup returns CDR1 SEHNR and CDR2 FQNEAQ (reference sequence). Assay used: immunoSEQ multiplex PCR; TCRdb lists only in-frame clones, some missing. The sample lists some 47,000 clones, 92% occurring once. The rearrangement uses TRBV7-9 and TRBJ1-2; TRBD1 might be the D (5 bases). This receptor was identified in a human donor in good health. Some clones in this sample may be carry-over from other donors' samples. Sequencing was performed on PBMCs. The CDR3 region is CASSLGGGNGYTF. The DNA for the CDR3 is TGTGCCAGCAGCTTAGGTGGGGGGAATGGCTACACCTTC.